These 5 T cell receptor beta chains were sequenced from one sample in a study of blood T cell repertoires in COVID-19. The data were produced by immunoSEQ multiplex PCR, yet TCRdb's version contains in-frame clones alone and is incomplete. The table records about 98,000 clones, around 80% of them present only once. Sequencing input: peripheral blood. These receptors were collected from a man between 65 and 85 years old with acute or convalescent COVID-19.

V usage is TRBV28 and J usage is TRBJ2-5; D unresolved. Germline lookup yields CDR1 MDHEN and CDR2 SYDVKM. The CDR3 consists of 13 residues. V was clipped by 4 bases and J by 6 bases, with 12 bases between them. This CDR3 is CASSSPLGQTQYF. The CDR3 DNA is TGTGCCAGCAGTTCCCCGCTGGGCCAGACCCAGTACTTC. Together with reference TRBV28 and TRBJ2-5, the CDR3 gives the full variable domain: DVKVTQSSRYLVKRTGEKVFLECVQDMDHENMFWYRQDPGLGLRLIYFSYDVKMKEKGDIPEGYSVSREKKERFSLILESASTNQTSMYLCASSSPLGQTQYFGPGTRLLVL.

This clone has a handful of counts. This chain joins TRBV27 and TRBJ1-1; 7 bases line up with TRBD1. Looked up from germline, CDR1 is MNHEY and CDR2 is SMNVEV (reference sequence). The CDR3 has 14 amino acids. Unmatched junction bases numbered 5, after V lost 6 bases and J lost 1 base. CDR3 region: CASRQTGRNTEAFF. The CDR3 region has the DNA TGTGCCAGCAGACAGACAGGGAGGAACACTGAAGCTTTCTTT.

This chain uses TRBV4-1 with TRBJ1-1; TRBD1 might be the D (5 bases). This CDR3 contains 16 residues. CDR1 is MGHRA, CDR2 YSYEKL, per germline. V shed 0 bases and J shed 4 bases, with 15 bases lying between them. DNA for the CDR3: TGCGCCAGCAGCCAAGATGATCGGGCAGGGCGCACTGAAGCTTTCTTT. This encodes CASSQDDRAGRTEAFF.

This chain joins TRBV24-1 and TRBJ2-7; the match to TRBD2 covers 13 bases. The trim removed 2 bases at V and 2 bases at J, leaving 2 bases unmatched. Germline CDR1 reads KGHDR; CDR2 reads SFDVKD. This CDR3 comprises 16 residues. CDR3 region: CATSDSGTSGAYEQYF. CDR3 sequence (DNA): TGTGCCACCAGTGATTCAGGGACTAGCGGGGCCTACGAGCAGTACTTC.

The genes are TRBV6-6 and TRBJ2-3; TRBD1 agrees at 7 bases. Per germline, CDR1 MNHNY and CDR2 SVGAGI (reference sequence). V was clipped by 6 bases and J by 3 bases; unmatched bases: 12. The CDR3 spans 16 residues. CDR3 coding DNA: TGTGCCAGCAGGCCGTACGGGGACAGAAGAACAGATACGCAGTATTTT. The encoded protein is CASRPYGDRRTDTQYF.